The sequence of this T cell receptor beta chain was determined in a study of post-analysis software for immune sequencing data. Study-level background: Progressive-relapsing, secondary progressive and relapsing-remitting multiple sclerosis were among the disease courses included. Study-level findings and limits: A handful of TRBV segments were significantly more frequent in patients than in controls. TRBV5-6, TRBV5-1 and TRBV20-1 were among these segments. Pronounced co-clustering by F measure was evident among identically batched samples. Normalized Chao1 diversity was significantly lower in multiple sclerosis patients than in controls.

In regard to this clonotype: No antigen is known for it.

The TCR beta cDNA libraries contained unique molecular identifiers. Around 460,000 cDNA molecules came from 1 to 10 million T cells. MiXCR was run by TCRdb on the PCR reads, yielding one entry per CDR3 protein. The table includes hundreds of thousands of distinct CDR3 sequences, about 27% detected once. V lost 3 bases to trimming and J lost 3 bases; unmatched junction nucleotides: 25. This CDR3 contains 22 residues. Germline-derived CDR1 and CDR2 are MDHEN and SYDVKM. The sequencing input was blood. The genes are TRBV28 and TRBJ2-5; 10 positions match TRBD1. This receptor was taken from a girl between 10 and 17 years old with multiple sclerosis. The CDR3 DNA reads as TGTGCCAGCAGTTTTCTTCCGCCGGGGCCGGAGCGACAGGGGGCTCCTAAAGAGACCCAGTACTTC. Translated: CASSFLPPGPERQGAPKETQYF.